This T cell receptor beta chain was sequenced in a study of long-term antiretroviral therapy in people with HIV. The assay used was immunoSEQ (version v3.0), run at survey level. For every sample, sequencing targeted roughly 35,000-50,000 T-cell genomes. Here immunoSEQ multiplex PCR was the method, and the copy in TCRdb shows in-frame clones only, minus some. The sample has 20,000 to 25,000 clones; approximately 80% are singletons. The CDR3 length is 14 residues. Germline loops: CDR1 GTSNPN, CDR2 SVGIG (reference sequence). With 2 bases removed from V and 1 base from J, the gap between germline ends came to 11 bases. Findings and caveats of the study: Controls showed broader CDR3 length ranges than did the HIV repertoires. After ART, diversity increased yet remained lower than transplant donor controls.

About this clone itself: Its specificity is unknown.

The clonotype comes from a man aged 25-45 years with HIV. This chain links TRBV30 with TRBJ1-1, with D unresolved. The specimen was unsorted PBMCs, collected 0.7 years before starting antiretroviral therapy. The CDR3 DNA sequence: TGTGCCTGGAGTAGTAGGTTAGGGAACACTGAAGCTTTCTTT. It translates to CAWSSRLGNTEAFF.